The T cell receptor (beta chain) under discussion was sequenced for a study of T cells in localized non-small cell lung cancer. Study observations and caveats: Uninvolved adjacent lung had the highest recorded T cell clonality, with tumor below it.

This clone was counted a few times. Its antigen is currently unknown. CDR1 is SEHNR, CDR2 FQNEAQ, per germline (reference sequence). After removal of 2 bases from V and 6 bases from J, the junction contained 7 bases not matched to a gene. CDR3 length: 14 residues. TCRdb's table, derived via immunoSEQ multiplex PCR, lists solely in-frame clones and lacks some. Altogether approximately 83,000 clones are present, 88% being singletons, with the ten largest covering around 20%. The source of this sequence is a woman aged 35 to 70 with stage I squamous cell lung carcinoma. The genes are TRBV7-9 and TRBJ2-7; TRBD1 aligns across 7 bases. Sequenced here: peripheral blood, sampled before any cancer treatment. The chain's CDR3 is CASSLNRGFSEQYF. The CDR3 coding sequence is TGTGCCAGCAGCTTAAACAGGGGTTTCTCCGAGCAGTACTTC.